A selection of T cell receptor beta chains follows, all from one sample in a study of OX40 agonist ivuxolimab in advanced cancers. TCRdb's copy holds only in-frame clones and misses some; the assay was immunoSEQ multiplex PCR. The sample contains just under 80,000 clones, 89% of which appear only once. The sample in question was CD4+ or CD8+ T cells sorted from blood, obtained in a trial of the OX40 agonist ivuxolimab. All receptors come from an adult with an advanced solid tumor such as melanoma, head and neck, liver or kidney cancer. Each CDR3 is given with its conserved first and last residue. A D gene is named only where the DNA matches it firmly. Only some rows state a clone size, as once, few, many or a class for expanded clones.

D gene	CDR3 length	J gene	clone size	V gene	CDR3 DNA	CDR3 protein
NA	13	TRBJ2-1	NA	TRBV5-8	TGTGCCAGCAGCCGGGACTTCTACAATGAGCAGTTCTTC	CASSRDFYNEQFF
TRBD2	16	TRBJ2-1	NA	TRBV27	TGTGCCAGCAGTTCCCTCGGGGGAGGGCCAGGCAATGAGCAGTTCTTC	CASSSLGGGPGNEQFF
NA	15	TRBJ2-7	NA	TRBV30	TGTGCCTGGAAGGACCAGGGTAGCCCTACCTACGAGCAGTACTTC	CAWKDQGSPTYEQYF
TRBD1	14	TRBJ1-5	NA	TRBV7-2	TGTGCCAGCAGCCCAGGGACAGCCAATCAGCCCCAGCATTTT	CASSPGTANQPQHF
TRBD1	14	TRBJ1-5	few	TRBV7-2	TGTGCCAGCAGCCGGACAGGGCTGAATCAGCCCCAGCATTTT	CASSRTGLNQPQHF
TRBD2	16	TRBJ2-1	NA	TRBV5-1	TGCGCCAGCAGCTGGGGACACCGGACTAGCGGTAATGAGCAGTTCTTC	CASSWGHRTSGNEQFF
NA	13	TRBJ2-5	NA	TRBV2	TGTGCCAGCAACGAGGGGGGAGAGGAGACCCAGTACTTC	CASNEGGEETQYF
NA	12	TRBJ2-7	once	TRBV6-6	TGTGCCAGCAGTCGGGAGCGCTACGAGCAGTACTTC	CASSRERYEQYF
TRBD2	14	TRBJ2-5	NA	TRBV5-1	TGCGCCAGCATCGCCGTTGGGGGGGGAGAGACCCAGTACTTC	CASIAVGGGETQYF
NA	14	TRBJ1-1	NA	TRBV27	TGTGCCAGCAGTTTAATTGAGGGAGGGACTGAAGCTTTCTTT	CASSLIEGGTEAFF
NA	17	TRBJ2-1	NA	TRBV4-1	TGCGCCAGCAGCCAAGATATCGCAGGGGGGACGTACAATGAGCAGTTCTTC	CASSQDIAGGTYNEQFF
TRBD2	16	TRBJ2-7	NA	TRBV19	TGTGCCAGTAGTATAGGGGCGGGAGTGCTAGCCTACGAGCAGTACTTC	CASSIGAGVLAYEQYF
TRBD1	14	TRBJ1-6	NA	TRBV10-3	TGTGCCATCAGGGGGACAGGGAGTAATTCACCCCTCCACTTT	CAIRGTGSNSPLHF
NA	16	TRBJ2-5	NA	TRBV5-1	TGCGCCAGCAGCTTCACGGGGGACACCACCCAAGAGACCCAGTACTTC	CASSFTGDTTQETQYF
NA	15	TRBJ2-6	NA	TRBV7-9	TGTGCCAGCAGCCGGGATCGCTCTGGGGCCAACGTCCTGACTTTC	CASSRDRSGANVLTF
NA	18	TRBJ1-4	NA	TRBV7-9	TGTGCCAGCAGCTTACAACAATCCCTCGGGCCAGGTTTTGGAAAACTGTTTTTT	CASSLQQSLGPGFGKLFF
NA	15	TRBJ2-7	NA	TRBV6-5	TGTGCCAGCAGTTACTCGAGCCACAGCTCCTACGAGCAGTACTTC	CASSYSSHSSYEQYF
TRBD1	15	TRBJ2-1	NA	TRBV6-1	TGTGCCAGCAGTGTGTTAGGGGGCATCCCCAGTGAGCAGTTCTTC	CASSVLGGIPSEQFF
TRBD1	15	TRBJ1-1	NA	TRBV6-1	TGTGCCAACCAGGATCCGACAGGGGGGGACACTGAAGCTTTCTTT	CANQDPTGGDTEAFF
NA	14	TRBJ2-1	NA	TRBV10-3	TGTGCCATCAGGGTAGCGGAACTCGAGAATGAGCAGTTCTTC	CAIRVAELENEQFF
NA	13	TRBJ1-5	NA	TRBV6-1	TGTGCCAGCAGGGAGCAGAGAAATCAGCCCCAGCATTTT	CASREQRNQPQHF
NA	16	TRBJ2-1	NA	TRBV5-4	TGTGCCAGCAGCGGGGAGAGTGGGTCCACCTCCGGTGAGCAGTTCTTC	CASSGESGSTSGEQFF
TRBD1	17	TRBJ2-6	NA	TRBV4-1	TGCGCCAGCAGCCAGGGGGTCAGGGGGACTGGGGCCAACGTCCTGACTTTC	CASSQGVRGTGANVLTF